This T cell receptor beta chain was obtained from a study of response to subunit inactivated influenza vaccine. CDR3 length: 14 amino acids. Looked up from germline, CDR1 is SQVTM and CDR2 is ANQGSEA. V dropped 2 bases and J dropped 9 bases, with 19 bases sitting between them. MiXCR, applied by TCRdb to the RT-PCR reads, yields one record per CDR3 protein. The sample lists roughly 630,000 distinct CDR3 sequences, roughly 15% occurring once. This clonotype has just a few counts. Its antigen is undetermined. Study results and limitations: Authors suggested each seasonal flu vaccination may recruit only limited numbers of new T cells.

This receptor was taken from a man between 50 and 59 years old who received an inactivated influenza vaccine. The V and J genes are TRBV29-1 and TRBJ2-5, with D perhaps assigned TRBD1 or TRBD2 (5 bases each). The material was PBMCs from blood, obtained 14 to 15 days before vaccination. The CDR3 bases are TGCAGCGTTGAAATTCGTCGGGACCCCGGGGCCCAGTACTTC. It yields the protein CSVEIRRDPGAQYF. Full variable domain (missing parts from reference TRBV29-1 and TRBJ2-5): SAVISQKPSRDICQRGTSLTIQCQVDSQVTMMFWYRQQPGQSLTLIATANQGSEATYESGFVIDKFPISRPNLTFSTLTVSNMSPEDSSIYLCSVEIRRDPGAQYFGPGTRLLVL.